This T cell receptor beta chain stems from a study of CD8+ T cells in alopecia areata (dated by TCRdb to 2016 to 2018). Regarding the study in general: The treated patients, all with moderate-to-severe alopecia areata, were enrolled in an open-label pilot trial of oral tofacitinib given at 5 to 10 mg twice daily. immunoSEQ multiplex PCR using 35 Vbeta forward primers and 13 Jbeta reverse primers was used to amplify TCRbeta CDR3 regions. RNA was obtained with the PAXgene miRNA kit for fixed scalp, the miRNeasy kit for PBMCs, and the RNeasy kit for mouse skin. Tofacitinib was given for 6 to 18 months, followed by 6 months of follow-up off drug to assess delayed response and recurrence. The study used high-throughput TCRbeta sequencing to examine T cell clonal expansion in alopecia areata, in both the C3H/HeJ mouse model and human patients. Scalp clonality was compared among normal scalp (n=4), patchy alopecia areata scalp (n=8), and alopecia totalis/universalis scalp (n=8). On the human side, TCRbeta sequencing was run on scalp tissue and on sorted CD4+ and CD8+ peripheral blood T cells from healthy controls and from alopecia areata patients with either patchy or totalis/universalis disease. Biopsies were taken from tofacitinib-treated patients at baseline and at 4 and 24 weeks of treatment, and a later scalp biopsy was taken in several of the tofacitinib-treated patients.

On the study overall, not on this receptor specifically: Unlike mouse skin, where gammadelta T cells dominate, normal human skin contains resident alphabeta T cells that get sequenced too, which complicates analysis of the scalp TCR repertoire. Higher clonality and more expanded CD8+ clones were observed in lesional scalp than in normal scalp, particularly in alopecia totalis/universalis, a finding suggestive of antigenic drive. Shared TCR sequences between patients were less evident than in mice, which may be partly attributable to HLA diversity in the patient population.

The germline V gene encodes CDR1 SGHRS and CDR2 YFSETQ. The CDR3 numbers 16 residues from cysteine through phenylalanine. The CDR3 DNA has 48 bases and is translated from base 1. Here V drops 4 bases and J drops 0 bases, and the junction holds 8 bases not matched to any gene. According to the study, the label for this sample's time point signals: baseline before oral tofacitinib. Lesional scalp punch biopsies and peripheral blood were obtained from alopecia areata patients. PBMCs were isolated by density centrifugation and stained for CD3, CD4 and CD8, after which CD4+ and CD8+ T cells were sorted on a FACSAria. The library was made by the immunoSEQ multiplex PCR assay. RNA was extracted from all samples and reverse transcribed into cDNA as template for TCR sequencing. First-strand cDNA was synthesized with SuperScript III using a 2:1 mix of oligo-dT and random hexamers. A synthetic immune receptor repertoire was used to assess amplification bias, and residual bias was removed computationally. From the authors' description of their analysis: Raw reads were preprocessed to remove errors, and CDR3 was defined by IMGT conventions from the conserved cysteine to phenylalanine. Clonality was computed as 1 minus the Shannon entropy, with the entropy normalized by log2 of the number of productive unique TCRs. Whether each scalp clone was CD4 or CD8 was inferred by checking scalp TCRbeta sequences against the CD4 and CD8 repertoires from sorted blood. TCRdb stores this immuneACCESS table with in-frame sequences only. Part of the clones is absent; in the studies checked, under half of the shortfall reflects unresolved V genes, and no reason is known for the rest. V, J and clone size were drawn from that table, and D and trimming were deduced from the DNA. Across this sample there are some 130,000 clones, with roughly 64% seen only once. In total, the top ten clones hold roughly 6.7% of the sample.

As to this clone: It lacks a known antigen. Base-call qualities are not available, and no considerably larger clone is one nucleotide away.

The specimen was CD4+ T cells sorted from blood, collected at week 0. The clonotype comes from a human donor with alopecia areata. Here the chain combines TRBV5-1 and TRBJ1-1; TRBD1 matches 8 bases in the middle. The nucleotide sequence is TGCGCCAGCAGCCGCCCGACAGGGGTAATGAACACTGAAGCTTTCTTT. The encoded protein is CASSRPTGVMNTEAFF.